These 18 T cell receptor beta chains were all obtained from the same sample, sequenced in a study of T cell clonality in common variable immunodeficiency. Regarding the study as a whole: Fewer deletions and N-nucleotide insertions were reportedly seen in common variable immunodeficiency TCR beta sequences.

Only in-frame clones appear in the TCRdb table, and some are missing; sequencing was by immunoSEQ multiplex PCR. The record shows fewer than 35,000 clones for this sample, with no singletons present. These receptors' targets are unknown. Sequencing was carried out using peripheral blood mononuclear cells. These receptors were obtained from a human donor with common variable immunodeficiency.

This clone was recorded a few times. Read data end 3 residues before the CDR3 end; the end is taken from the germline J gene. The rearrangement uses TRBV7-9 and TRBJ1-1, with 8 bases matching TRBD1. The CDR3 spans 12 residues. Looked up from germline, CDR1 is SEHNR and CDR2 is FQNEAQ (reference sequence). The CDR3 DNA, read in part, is TGTGCCAGCAGCTTAGAGGACAGGGCA. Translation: CASSLEDRA. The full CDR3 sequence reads CASSLEDRAAFF.

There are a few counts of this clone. CDR3 DNA (partial): TGTGCCTGGAGTGTGGACTTTAACTATGGC. Protein product: CAWSVDFNYG. The entire CDR3 is CAWSVDFNYGYTF. V and J are TRBV30 and TRBJ1-2; the D is unclear. The observed sequence ends 3 residues before the CDR3 terminus, with the missing tail filled in from the germline J gene. The CDR3 length is 13 residues. The ends were cut back, 0 bases at V and 1 base at J, with 6 bases in the middle. Germline lookup yields CDR1 GTSNPN and CDR2 SVGIG (reference sequence). Full variable domain (rest looked up from reference TRBV30 and TRBJ1-2): SQTIHQWPATLVQPVGSPLSLECTVEGTSNPNLYWYRQAAGRGLQLLFYSVGIGQISSEVPQNLSASRPQDRQFILSSKKLLLSDSGFYLCAWSVDFNYGYTFGSGTRLTVV.

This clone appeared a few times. The CDR3 protein is CASSEASGGYNEQFF. CDR3 DNA, as far as it was read: TGTGCCAGCAGTGAAGCTAGCGGGGGGTACAATGAG. The chain couples TRBV6-1 to TRBJ2-1, with 10 bases lining up with TRBD2. The read finishes 3 residues shy of the CDR3 end, and the germline J gene is used to complete it. CDR3 size: 15 residues. Germline lookup yields CDR1 MNHNS and CDR2 SASEGT. Trimming cost V 0 bases and J 4 bases; bases outside gene matches: 0.

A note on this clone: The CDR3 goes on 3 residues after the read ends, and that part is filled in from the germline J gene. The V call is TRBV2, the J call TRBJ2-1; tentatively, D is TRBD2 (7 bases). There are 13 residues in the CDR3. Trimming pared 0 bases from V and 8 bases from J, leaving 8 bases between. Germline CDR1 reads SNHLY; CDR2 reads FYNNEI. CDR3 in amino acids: CASSEAGGDEQFF. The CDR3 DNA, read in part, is TGTGCCAGCAGTGAAGCAGGGGGGGATGAG.

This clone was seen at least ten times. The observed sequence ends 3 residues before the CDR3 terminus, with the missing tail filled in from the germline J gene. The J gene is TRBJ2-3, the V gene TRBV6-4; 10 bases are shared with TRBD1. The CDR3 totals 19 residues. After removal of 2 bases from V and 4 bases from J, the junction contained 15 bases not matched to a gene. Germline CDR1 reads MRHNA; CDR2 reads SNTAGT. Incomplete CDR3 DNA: TGTGCCAGCAGTGACGAGACAGGGGGCGGAGGGGGGCATTCAGATACG. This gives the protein CASSDETGGGGGHSDT. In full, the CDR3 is CASSDETGGGGGHSDTQYF.

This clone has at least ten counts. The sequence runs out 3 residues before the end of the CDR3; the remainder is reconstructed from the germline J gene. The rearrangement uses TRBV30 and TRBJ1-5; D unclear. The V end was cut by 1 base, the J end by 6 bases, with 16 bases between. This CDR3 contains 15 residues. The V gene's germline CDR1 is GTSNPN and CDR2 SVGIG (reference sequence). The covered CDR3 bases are TGTGCCTGGAGTGCACAGAAAATCGGCAGTCAGCCC. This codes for CAWSAQKIGSQP. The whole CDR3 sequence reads CAWSAQKIGSQPQHF.

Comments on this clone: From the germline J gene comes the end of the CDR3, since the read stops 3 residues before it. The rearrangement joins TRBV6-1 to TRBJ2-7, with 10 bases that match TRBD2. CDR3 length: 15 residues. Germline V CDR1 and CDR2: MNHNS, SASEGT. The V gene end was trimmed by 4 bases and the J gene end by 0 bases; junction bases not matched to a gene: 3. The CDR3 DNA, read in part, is TGTGCCAGCAGTGTCATAGCGGGGGGCTCCTACGAG. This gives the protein CASSVIAGGSYE. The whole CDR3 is CASSVIAGGSYEQYF.

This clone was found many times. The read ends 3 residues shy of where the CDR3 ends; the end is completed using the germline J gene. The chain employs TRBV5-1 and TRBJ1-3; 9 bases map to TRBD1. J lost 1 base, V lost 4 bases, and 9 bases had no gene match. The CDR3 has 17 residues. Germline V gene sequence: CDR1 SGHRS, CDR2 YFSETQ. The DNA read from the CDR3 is TGCGCCAGCAGCCCCGGGGACAGGGAGGTATCTGGAAACACC. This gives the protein CASSPGDREVSGNT. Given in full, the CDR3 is CASSPGDREVSGNTIYF.

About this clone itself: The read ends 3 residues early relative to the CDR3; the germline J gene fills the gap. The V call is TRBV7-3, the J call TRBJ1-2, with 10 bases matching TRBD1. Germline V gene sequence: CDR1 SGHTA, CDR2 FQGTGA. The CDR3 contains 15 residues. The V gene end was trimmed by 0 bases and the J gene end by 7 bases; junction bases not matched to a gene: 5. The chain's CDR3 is CASSLTGQGGGGYTF. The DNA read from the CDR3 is TGTGCCAGCAGCTTAACTGGACAGGGGGGAGGTGGC. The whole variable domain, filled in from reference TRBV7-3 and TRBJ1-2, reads GAGVSQTPSNKVTEKGKYVELRCDPISGHTALYWYRQSLGQGPEFLIYFQGTGAADDSGLPNDRFFAVRPEGSVSTLKIQRTERGDSAVYLCASSLTGQGGGGYTFGSGTRLTVV.

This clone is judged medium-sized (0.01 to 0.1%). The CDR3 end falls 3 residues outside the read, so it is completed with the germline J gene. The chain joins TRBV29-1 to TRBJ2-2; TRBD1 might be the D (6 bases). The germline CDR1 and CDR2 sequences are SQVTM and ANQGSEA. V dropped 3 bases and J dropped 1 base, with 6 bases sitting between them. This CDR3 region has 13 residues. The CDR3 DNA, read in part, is TGCAGCGTTGAGACAGGGAACACCGGGGAG. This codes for CSVETGNTGE. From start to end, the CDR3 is CSVETGNTGELFF.

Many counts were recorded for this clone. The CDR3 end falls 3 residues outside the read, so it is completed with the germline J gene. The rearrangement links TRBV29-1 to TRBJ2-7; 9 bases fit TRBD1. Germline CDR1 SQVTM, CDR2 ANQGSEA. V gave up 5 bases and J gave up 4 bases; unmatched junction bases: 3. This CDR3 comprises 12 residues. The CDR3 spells CSVWTGDYEQYF. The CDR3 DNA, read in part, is TGCAGCGTTTGGACAGGGGATTACGAG.

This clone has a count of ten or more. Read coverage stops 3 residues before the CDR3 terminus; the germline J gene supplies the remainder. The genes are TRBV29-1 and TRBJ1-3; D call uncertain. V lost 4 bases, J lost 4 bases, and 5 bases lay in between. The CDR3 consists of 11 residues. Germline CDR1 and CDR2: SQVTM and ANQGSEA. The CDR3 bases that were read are TGCAGCGTTGTACAGGGAAACACC. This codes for CSVVQGNT. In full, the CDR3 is CSVVQGNTIYF.

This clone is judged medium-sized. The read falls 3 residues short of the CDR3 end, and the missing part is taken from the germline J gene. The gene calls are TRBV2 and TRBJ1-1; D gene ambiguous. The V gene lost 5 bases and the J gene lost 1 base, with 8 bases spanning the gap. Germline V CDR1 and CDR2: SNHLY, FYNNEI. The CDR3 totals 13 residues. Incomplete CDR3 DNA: TGTGCCAGCAGTTATCGTCCGAACACTGAA. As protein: CASSYRPNTE. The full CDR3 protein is CASSYRPNTEAFF.

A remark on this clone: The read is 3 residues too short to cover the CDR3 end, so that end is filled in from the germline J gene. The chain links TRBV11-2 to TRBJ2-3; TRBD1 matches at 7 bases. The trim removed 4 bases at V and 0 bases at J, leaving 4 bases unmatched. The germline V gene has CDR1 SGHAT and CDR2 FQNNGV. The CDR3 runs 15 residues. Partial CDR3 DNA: TGTGCCAGCAGCTCTCAGGGGGTGAGCACAGATACG. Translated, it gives CASSSQGVSTDT. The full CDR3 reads CASSSQGVSTDTQYF.

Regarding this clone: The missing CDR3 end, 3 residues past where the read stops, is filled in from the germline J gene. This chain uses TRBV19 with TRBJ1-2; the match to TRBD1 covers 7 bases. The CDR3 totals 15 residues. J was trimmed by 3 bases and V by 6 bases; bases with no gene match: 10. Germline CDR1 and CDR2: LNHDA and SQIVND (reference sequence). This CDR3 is CASSLNRGSDYGYTF. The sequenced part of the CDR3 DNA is TGTGCCAGTAGCCTAAACAGGGGATCGGACTATGGC.

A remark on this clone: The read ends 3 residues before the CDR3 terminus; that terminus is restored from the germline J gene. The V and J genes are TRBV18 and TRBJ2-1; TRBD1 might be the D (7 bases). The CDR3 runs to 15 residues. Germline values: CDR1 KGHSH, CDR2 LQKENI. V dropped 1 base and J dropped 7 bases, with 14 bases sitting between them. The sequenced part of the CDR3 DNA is TGTGCCAGCTCACCACGAGGGGGCGCGGGAAATGAG. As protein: CASSPRGGAGNE. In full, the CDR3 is CASSPRGGAGNEQFF.

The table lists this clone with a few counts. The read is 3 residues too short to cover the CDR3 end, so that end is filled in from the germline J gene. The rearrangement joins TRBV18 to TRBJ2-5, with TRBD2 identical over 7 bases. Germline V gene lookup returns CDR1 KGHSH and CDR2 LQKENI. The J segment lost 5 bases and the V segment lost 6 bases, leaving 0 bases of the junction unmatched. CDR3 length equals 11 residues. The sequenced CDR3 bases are TGTGCCAGCTCCGGGGGGGAGACC. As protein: CASSGGET. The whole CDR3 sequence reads CASSGGETQYF. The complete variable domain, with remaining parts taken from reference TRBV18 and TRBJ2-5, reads NAGVMQNPRHLVRRRGQEARLRCSPMKGHSHVYWYRQLPEEGLKFMVYLQKENIIDESGMPKERFSAEFPKEGPSILRIQQVVRGDSAAYFCASSGGETQYFGPGTRLLVL.

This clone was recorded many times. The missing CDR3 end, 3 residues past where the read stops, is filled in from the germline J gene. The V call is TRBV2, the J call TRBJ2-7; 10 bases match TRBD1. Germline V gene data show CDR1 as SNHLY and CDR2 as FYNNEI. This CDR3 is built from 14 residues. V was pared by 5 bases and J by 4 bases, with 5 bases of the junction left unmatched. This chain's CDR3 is CASSQDRGLYEQYF. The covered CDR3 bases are TGTGCCAGCAGTCAAGACAGGGGGCTTTACGAG.